A selection of T cell receptor beta chains follows, all from one sample in a study of long-term antiretroviral therapy in people with HIV. Some clones are missing from TCRdb's copy, which holds only in-frame ones; the method was immunoSEQ multiplex PCR. Among about 39,000 clones, approximately 86% were seen once, and the ten largest hold almost 4%. The sequences come from unsorted PBMCs, collected just before starting antiretroviral therapy. The receptor set was obtained from a young woman with HIV. The conserved cysteine and the conserved F or W are not part of the CDR3 here. The size entry is marked missing in some rows and otherwise reads once, few, many or a size class.

>TRBV7-8|TRBJ1-5|.
ASSLDTGGQPQH
>TRBV5-4|TRBJ1-1|once
ASSSSGQLNTEAF
>TRBV6-5|TRBJ2-7|.
ASSPSGSIDEQY
>TRBV15|TRBJ2-6|.
ATSRKSGANVLT
>TRBV10-3|TRBJ1-2|.
AIRATDRDSEGYT
>TRBV19|TRBJ2-1|.
ASSIGPQEQF
>TRBV28|TRBJ2-4|.
ASSLAGLAKNIQY
>TRBV6-5|TRBJ2-7|.
ASSYAGEVFNEQY
>TRBV9|TRBJ2-1|.
ASSVGADRSSYNEQF
>TRBV6-5|TRBJ2-1|.
ASSLSRTGYNEQF
>TRBV9|TRBJ2-7|.
ASSKTGISSYEQY
>TRBV2|TRBJ2-7|.
ASMTGYEQY
>TRBV19|TRBJ2-7|.
ASSMMTGVNEQY
>TRBV9|TRBJ1-1|.
ASSITGGFNTEAF
>TRBV7-3|TRBJ1-2|.
ASSLEAGRFYGYT
>TRBV5-1|TRBJ2-7|.
ASSLTPDRYEQY
>TRBV7-9|TRBJ2-7|.
ASSPKRPGAYEQY
>TRBV14|TRBJ1-2|.
ASSQVRGRGYT
>TRBV6-5|TRBJ2-7|.
ASSYGGGRAYEQY
>TRBV7-2|TRBJ1-2|.
ASSTRQPTNYGYT
>TRBV28|TRBJ2-1|.
ASSWPTPRTSESGTAFNNEQF
>TRBV7-6|TRBJ1-1|once
ASSQTAGETEAF
>TRBV7-2|TRBJ2-5|.
ASSFQTSGRLKTQY
>TRBV28|TRBJ1-2|.
ASSLMGGNYGYT
>TRBV10-1|TRBJ2-1|.
ASSEGRRDNEQF
>TRBV7-9|TRBJ2-3|.
ASPLGGTNTDTQY